The clone carrying this T cell receptor (beta chain) has more than one count but fewer than ten. This sample is drawn from a study of T-cell reconstitution after alpha-beta-depleted transplantation in children. The CDR3 loop spans 12 amino acids. The ends lost 6 bases at V and 10 bases at J; junction bases unmatched: 5. Molecular barcoding with unique molecular identifiers was used for the TCRbeta library. One entry per CDR3 protein results from TCRdb running MiXCR on the PCR reads. The table records a few hundred thousand distinct CDR3 sequences, under 15% of them present only once. Sequencing used PBMCs from the stem cell graft donor, obtained from the stem cell graft. This TCR came from a human donor who donated a stem cell graft to a child with combined immunodeficiency. The V gene is TRBV12-3 or TRBV12-4, the J gene TRBJ1-1; 10 positions match TRBD1. The CDR3 region is CASSRGQGTAFF. DNA for the CDR3: TGTGCCAGCAGCCGGGGACAGGGGACAGCTTTCTTT.